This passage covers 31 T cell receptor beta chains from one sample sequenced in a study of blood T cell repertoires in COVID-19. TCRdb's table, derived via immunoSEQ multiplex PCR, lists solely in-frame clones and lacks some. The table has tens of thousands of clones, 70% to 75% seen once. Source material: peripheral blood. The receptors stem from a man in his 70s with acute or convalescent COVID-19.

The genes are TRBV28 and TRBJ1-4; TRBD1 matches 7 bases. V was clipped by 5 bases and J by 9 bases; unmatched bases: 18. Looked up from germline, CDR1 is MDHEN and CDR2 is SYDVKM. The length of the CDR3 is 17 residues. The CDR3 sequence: CASSTLPPGGLGKKLFF. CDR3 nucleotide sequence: TGTGCCAGCAGTACCTTACCCCCAGGGGGGCTCGGCAAAAAACTGTTTTTT.

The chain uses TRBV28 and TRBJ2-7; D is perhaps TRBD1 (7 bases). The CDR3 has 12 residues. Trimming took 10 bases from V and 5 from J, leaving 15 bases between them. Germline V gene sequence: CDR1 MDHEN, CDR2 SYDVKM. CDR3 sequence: CANITGEDEQYF. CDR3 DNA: TGTGCCAACATAACAGGGGAGGACGAGCAGTACTTC.

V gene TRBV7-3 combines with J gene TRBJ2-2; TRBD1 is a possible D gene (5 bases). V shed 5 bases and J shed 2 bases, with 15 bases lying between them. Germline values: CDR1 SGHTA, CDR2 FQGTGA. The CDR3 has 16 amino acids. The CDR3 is CASSPQGVGNTGELFF. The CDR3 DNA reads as TGTGCCAGCAGCCCCCAGGGCGTAGGAAACACCGGGGAGCTGTTTTTT. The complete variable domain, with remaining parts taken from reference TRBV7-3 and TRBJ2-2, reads GAGVSQTPSNKVTEKGKYVELRCDPISGHTALYWYRQSLGQGPEFLIYFQGTGAADDSGLPNDRFFAVRPEGSVSTLKIQRTERGDSAVYLCASSPQGVGNTGELFFGEGSRLTVL.

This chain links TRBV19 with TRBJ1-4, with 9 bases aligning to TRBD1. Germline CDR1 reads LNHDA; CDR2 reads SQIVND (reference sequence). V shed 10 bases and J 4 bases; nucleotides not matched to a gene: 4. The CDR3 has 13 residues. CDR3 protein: CATPDRGNEKLFF. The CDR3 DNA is TGTGCCACCCCGGACAGGGGTAATGAAAAACTGTTTTTT.

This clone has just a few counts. CDR3 sequence (DNA): TGTGCCAGCAGCCAAATGGGAGGACTGACACGCTCTGGAAACACCATATATTTT. It yields the protein CASSQMGGLTRSGNTIYF. The V gene is TRBV14, the J gene TRBJ1-3; D not resolved. The CDR3 has 18 residues. CDR1 SGHDN and CDR2 FVKESK come from the germline V gene. Trimming took off 2 bases at V and 0 bases at J, with 17 bases between the two ends.

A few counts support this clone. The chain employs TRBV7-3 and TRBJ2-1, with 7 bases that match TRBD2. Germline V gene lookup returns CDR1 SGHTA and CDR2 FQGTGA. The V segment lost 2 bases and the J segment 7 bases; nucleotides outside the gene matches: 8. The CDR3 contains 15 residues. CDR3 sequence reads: CASSLVGQRGNEQFF. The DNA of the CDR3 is TGTGCCAGCAGCTTAGTAGGGCAGCGGGGTAATGAGCAGTTCTTC.

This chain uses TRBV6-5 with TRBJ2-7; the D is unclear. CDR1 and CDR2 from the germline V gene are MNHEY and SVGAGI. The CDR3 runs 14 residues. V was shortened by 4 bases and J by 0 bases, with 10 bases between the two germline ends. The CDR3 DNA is TGTGCCAGCAGTTCCACAGTAAGCTCCTACGAGCAGTACTTC. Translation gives CASSSTVSSYEQYF.

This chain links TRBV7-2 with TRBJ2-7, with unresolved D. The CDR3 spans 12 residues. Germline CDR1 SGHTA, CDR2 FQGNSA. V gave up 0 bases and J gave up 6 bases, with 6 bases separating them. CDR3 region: CASSLALFEQYF. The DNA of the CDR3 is TGTGCCAGCAGCTTAGCGCTATTCGAGCAGTACTTC. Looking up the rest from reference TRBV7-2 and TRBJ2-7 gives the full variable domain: GAGVSQSPSNKVTEKGKDVELRCDPISGHTALYWYRQSLGQGLEFLIYFQGNSAPDKSGLPSDRFSAERTGGSVSTLTIQRTQQEDSAVYLCASSLALFEQYFGPGTRLTVT.

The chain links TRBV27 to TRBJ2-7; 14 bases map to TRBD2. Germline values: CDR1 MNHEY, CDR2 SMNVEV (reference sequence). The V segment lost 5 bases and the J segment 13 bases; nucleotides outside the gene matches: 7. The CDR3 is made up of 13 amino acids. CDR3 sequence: CASSPRGLAGDYF. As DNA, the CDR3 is TGTGCCAGCAGTCCCAGGGGACTAGCGGGAGACTACTTC.

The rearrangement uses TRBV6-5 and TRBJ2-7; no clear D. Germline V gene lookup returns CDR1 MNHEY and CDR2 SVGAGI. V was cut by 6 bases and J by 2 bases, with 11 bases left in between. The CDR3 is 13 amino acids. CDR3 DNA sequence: TGTGCCAGCAGGTTAGCACCACCCTACGAGCAGTACTTC. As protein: CASRLAPPYEQYF.

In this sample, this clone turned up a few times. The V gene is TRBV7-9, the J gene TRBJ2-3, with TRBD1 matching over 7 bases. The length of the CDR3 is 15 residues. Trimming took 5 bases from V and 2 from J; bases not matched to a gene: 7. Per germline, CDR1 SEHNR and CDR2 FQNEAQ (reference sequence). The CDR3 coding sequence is TGTGCCAGCAGCACTCGACAGGGTTCCACAGATACGCAGTATTTT. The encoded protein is CASSTRQGSTDTQYF.

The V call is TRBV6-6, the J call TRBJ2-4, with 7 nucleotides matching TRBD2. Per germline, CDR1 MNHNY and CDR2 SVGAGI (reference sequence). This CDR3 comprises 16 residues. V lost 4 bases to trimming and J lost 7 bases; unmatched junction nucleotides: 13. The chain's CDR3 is CASSSPRGVRGNIQYF. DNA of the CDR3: TGTGCCAGCAGTTCCCCTCGGGGGGTAAGGGGCAACATTCAGTACTTC.

CDR3 DNA: TGTGCCAGTAGTGTCGGACTGCAGACGACACTTAATGAGCAGTTCTTC. Amino acids: CASSVGLQTTLNEQFF. The chain links TRBV19 to TRBJ2-1, with D possibly TRBD2 on 5 matching bases. V was pared by 5 bases and J by 7 bases, with 21 bases between. This CDR3 comprises 16 residues. CDR1 and CDR2 from the germline V gene are LNHDA and SQIVND (reference sequence). Full variable domain (outside the CDR3, taken from reference TRBV19 and TRBJ2-1): DGGITQSPKYLFRKEGQNVTLSCEQNLNHDAMYWYRQDPGQGLRLIYYSQIVNDFQKGDIAEGYSVSREKKESFPLTVTSAQKNPTAFYLCASSVGLQTTLNEQFFGPGTRLTVL.

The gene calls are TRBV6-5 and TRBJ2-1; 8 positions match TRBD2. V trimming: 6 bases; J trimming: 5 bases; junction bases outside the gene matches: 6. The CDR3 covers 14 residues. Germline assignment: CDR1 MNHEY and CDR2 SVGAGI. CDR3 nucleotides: TGTGCCAGCAGCCCAGCGGGAGCTGACAATGAGCAGTTCTTC. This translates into CASSPAGADNEQFF.

CDR3 DNA sequence: TGCGCCAGCGCTGACAGCTCCTACGAGCAGTACTTC. It specifies CASADSSYEQYF. V gene TRBV5-1 combines with J gene TRBJ2-7, with TRBD1 as a possible D gene (5 bases). The CDR3 extends over 12 amino acids. Germline CDR1 SGHRS, CDR2 YFSETQ. V shed 7 bases and J shed 0 bases, with 8 bases lying between them.

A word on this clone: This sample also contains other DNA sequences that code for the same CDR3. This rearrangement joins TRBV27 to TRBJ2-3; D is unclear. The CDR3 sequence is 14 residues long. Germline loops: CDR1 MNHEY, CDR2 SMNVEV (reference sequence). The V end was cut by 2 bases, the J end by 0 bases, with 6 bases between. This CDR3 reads CASSLSSSTDTQYF. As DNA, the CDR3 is TGTGCCAGCAGTTTAAGCTCTAGCACAGATACGCAGTATTTT.

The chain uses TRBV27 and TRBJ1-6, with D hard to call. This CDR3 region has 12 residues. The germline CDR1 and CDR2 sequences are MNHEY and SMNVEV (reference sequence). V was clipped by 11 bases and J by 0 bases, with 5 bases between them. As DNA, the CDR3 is TGTGCCTCCTCCTCCTATAATTCACCCCTCCACTTT. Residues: CASSSYNSPLHF.

The CDR3 here is CAISPERNEQFF. The CDR3 region has the DNA TGTGCCATCAGTCCCGAGAGGAATGAGCAGTTCTTC. The gene calls are TRBV10-3 and TRBJ2-1; no reliable D call. Trimming removed 5 bases from V and 7 bases from J, with 9 bases in between. CDR3 length: 12 residues. The germline V gene encodes CDR1 ENHRY and CDR2 SYGVKD.

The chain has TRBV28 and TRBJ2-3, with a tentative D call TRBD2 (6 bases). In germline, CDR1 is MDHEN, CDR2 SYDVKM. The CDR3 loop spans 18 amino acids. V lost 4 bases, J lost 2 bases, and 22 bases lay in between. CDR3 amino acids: CASSSRDPSGLPTDTQYF. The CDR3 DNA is TGTGCCAGCAGTTCCCGGGACCCCAGCGGGCTTCCCACAGATACGCAGTATTTT.

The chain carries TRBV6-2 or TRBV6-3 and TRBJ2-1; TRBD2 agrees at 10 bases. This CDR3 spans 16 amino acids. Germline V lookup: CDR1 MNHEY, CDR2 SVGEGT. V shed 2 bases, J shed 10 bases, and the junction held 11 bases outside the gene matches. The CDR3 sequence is CASSYGATSGLEEQFF. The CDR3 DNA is TGTGCCAGCAGTTACGGGGCGACTAGCGGGCTTGAGGAGCAGTTCTTC.

The CDR3 bases are TGTGCCAGCAGCTTCGACAGAGGGAACACTGAAGCTTTCTTT. Encoded protein: CASSFDRGNTEAFF. The chain recombines TRBV7-9 with TRBJ1-1; D may be TRBD1 (5 bases). V was shortened by 3 bases and J by 1 base, with 9 bases between the two germline ends. The germline V gene encodes CDR1 SEHNR and CDR2 FQNEAQ (reference sequence). The CDR3 is 14 amino acids.

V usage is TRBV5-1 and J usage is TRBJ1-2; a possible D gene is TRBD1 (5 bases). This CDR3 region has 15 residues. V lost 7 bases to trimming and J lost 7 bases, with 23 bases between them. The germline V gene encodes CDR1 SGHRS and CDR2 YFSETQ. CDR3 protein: CASSPWSGGQSGYTF. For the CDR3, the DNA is TGCGCCAGCTCCCCTTGGAGCGGGGGTCAGAGTGGCTACACCTTC.

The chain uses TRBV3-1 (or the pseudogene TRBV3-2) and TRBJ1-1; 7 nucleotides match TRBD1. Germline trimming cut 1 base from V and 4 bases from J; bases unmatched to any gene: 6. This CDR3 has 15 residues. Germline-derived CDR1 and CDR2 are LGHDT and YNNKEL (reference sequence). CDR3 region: CASSQAGYRGTEAFF. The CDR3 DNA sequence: TGTGCCAGCAGCCAAGCGGGATACAGGGGCACTGAAGCTTTCTTT.

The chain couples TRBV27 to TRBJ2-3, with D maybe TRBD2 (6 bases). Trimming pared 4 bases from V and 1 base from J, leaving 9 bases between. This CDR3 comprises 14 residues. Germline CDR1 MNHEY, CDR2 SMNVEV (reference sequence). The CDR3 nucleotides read TGTGCCAGCAGTTCCGGGAGAGGCACAGATACGCAGTATTTT. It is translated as CASSSGRGTDTQYF.

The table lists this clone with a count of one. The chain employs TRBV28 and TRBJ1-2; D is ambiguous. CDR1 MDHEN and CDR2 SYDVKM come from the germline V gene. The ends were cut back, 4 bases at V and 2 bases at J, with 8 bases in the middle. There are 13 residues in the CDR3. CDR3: CASSSTVNYGYTF. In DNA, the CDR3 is TGTGCCAGCAGTTCCACAGTGAACTATGGCTACACCTTC.

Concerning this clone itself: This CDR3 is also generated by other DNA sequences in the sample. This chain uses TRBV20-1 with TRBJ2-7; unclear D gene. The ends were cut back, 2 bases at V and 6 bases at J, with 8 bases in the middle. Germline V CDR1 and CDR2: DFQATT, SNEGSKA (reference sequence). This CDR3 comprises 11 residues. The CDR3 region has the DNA TGCAGTGCTAGATCAGGTTTCGAGCAGTACTTC. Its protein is CSARSGFEQYF.

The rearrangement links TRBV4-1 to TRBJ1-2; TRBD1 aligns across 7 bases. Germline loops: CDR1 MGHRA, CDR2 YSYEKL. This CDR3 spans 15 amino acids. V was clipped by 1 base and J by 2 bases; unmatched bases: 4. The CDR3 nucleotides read TGCGCCAGCAGCCAAGGCGACAGGGAGAACTATGGCTACACCTTC. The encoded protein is CASSQGDRENYGYTF.

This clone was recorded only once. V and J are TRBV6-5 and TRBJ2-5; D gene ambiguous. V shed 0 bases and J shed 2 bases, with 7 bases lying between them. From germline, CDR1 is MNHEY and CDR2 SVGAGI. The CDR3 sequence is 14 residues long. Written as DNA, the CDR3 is TGTGCCAGCAGTTACTCTTCCGTACAAGAGACCCAGTACTTC. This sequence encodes CASSYSSVQETQYF.

The CDR3 DNA reads as TGTGCCAGTAGTATAGGAGGGAGGGCAGGAGAGACCCAGTACTTC. This translates into CASSIGGRAGETQYF. This chain joins TRBV19 and TRBJ2-5; 7 bases align to TRBD2. CDR1 is LNHDA and CDR2 is SQIVND in the germline V gene (reference sequence). The V and J ends lost 1 base and 4 bases, in that order; junction bases with no gene match: 6. The length of the CDR3 is 15 residues.

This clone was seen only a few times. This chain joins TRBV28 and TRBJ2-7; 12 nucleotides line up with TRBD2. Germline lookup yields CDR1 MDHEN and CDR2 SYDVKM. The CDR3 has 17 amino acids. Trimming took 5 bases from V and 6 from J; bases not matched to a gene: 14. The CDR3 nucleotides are TGTGCCAGCAGTCCCGCTGATGCGACTAGCGGGAGTCGCGAGCAGTACTTC. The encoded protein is CASSPADATSGSREQYF. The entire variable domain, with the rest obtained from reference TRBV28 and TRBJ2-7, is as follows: DVKVTQSSRYLVKRTGEKVFLECVQDMDHENMFWYRQDPGLGLRLIYFSYDVKMKEKGDIPEGYSVSREKKERFSLILESASTNQTSMYLCASSPADATSGSREQYFGPGTRLTVT.

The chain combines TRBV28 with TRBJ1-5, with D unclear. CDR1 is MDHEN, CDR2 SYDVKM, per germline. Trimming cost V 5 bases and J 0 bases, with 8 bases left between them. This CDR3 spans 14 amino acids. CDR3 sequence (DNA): TGTGCCAGCAGTGGGCTTTATAGCAATCAGCCCCAGCATTTT. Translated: CASSGLYSNQPQHF.